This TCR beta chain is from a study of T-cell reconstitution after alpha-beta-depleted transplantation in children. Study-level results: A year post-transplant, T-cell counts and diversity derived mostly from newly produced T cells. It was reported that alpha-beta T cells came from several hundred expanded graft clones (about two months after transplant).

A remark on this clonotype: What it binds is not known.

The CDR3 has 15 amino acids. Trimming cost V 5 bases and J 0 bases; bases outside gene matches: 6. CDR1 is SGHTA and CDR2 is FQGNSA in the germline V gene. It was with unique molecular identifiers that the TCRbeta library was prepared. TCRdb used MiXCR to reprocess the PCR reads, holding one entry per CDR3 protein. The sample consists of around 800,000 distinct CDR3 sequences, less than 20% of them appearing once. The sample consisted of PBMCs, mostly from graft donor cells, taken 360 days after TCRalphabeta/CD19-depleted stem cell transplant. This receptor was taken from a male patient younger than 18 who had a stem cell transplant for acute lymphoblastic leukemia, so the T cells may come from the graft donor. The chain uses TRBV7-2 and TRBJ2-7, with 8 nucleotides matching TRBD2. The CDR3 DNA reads TGTGCCAGCAGCCCCCAACTAGCGGTCTCCTACGAGCAGTACTTC. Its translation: CASSPQLAVSYEQYF.